These T cell receptor beta chains were read from a single sample in a study of cytomegalovirus exposure and HLA in healthy donors. Assay: immunoSEQ multiplex PCR; the TCRdb copy retains only in-frame clones and omits some. The table lists about 260,000 clones, around four fifths of them singletons. Sequenced input: PBMCs. Every receptor here comes from a woman between 35 and 50 years old in good health and CMV-seropositive. Each CDR3 is given with its conserved first and last residue. The D gene is left open where the match is weak. Not all rows give a size; the values are once, few, many and, for expanded clones, a class.

TRBJ2-7 . TRBV5-4 TRBD1 CASSIGTVAYEQYF TGTGCCAGCAGCATCGGGACAGTAGCCTACGAGCAGTACTTC
TRBJ2-3 . TRBV27 TRBD2 CASGTSGLTDTQYF TGTGCCAGCGGTACTAGCGGGCTCACAGATACGCAGTATTTT
TRBJ2-1 . TRBV28 . CASSRRVPSYNEQFF TGTGCCAGCAGTCGGCGGGTCCCGTCCTACAATGAGCAGTTCTTC
TRBJ2-1 . TRBV7-8 TRBD2 CASSGRRVKTSGSPNEQFF TGTGCCAGCAGCGGGCGGAGGGTTAAAACTAGCGGGTCCCCCAATGAGCAGTTCTTC
TRBJ1-1 . TRBV4-3 . CASSQDRGLTEAFF TGCGCCAGCAGCCAAGATCGAGGCCTGACTGAAGCTTTCTTT
TRBJ2-2 . TRBV7-6 TRBD1 CASSWGQGANTGELFF TGTGCCAGCAGCTGGGGACAGGGGGCGAACACCGGGGAGCTGTTTTTT
TRBJ2-2 . TRBV28 . CASSLPEGFVGELFF TGTGCCAGCAGCCTCCCTGAGGGTTTTGTCGGGGAGCTGTTTTTT
TRBJ2-7 few TRBV11-2 TRBD1 CASSKRGQGFYEQYF TGTGCCAGCAGCAAACGGGGACAGGGTTTTTACGAGCAGTACTTC
TRBJ1-2 . TRBV6-6 TRBD1 CASSPGTGLGYGYTF TGTGCCAGCAGTCCTGGGACAGGGCTTGGCTATGGCTACACCTTC
TRBJ1-2 . TRBV11-2 . CASVARRGSGYTF TGTGCCAGCGTAGCCCGTAGAGGTTCTGGCTACACCTTC
TRBJ1-4 . TRBV30 . CAWSREGEKLFF TGTGCCTGGAGCAGGGAAGGTGAAAAACTGTTTTTT
TRBJ1-5 . TRBV10-2 . CASSDTNSNQPQHF TGCGCCAGCAGTGACACAAATAGCAATCAGCCCCAGCATTTT
TRBJ2-1 . TRBV6-6 TRBD1 CASRDSDRGGNEQFF TGTGCCAGCAGGGACTCCGACAGGGGGGGCAATGAGCAGTTCTTC
TRBJ2-3 . TRBV5-1 TRBD2 CASSLGEGRGTDTQYF TGCGCCAGCAGCTTGGGGGAGGGCCGGGGCACAGATACGCAGTATTTT
TRBJ2-3 . TRBV7-8 TRBD2 CASSPGLAGLLIYTDTQYF TGTGCCAGCAGCCCCGGACTAGCGGGACTCCTCATCTACACAGATACGCAGTATTTT
TRBJ1-1 . TRBV27 TRBD1 CASRDLGGTMNTEAFF TGTGCCAGCAGGGACTTAGGGGGCACTATGAACACTGAAGCTTTCTTT